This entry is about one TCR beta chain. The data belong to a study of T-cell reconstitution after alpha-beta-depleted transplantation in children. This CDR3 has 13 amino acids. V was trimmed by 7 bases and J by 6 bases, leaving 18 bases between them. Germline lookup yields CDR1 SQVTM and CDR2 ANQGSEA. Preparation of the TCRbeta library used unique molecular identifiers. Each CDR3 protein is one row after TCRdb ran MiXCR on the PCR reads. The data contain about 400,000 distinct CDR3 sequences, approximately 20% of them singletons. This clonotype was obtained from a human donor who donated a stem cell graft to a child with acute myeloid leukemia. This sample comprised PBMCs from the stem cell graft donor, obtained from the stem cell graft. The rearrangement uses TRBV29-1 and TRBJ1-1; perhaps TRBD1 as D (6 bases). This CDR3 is CSGSRGGNPEAFF. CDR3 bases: TGCAGCGGCAGCAGGGGTGGGAATCCTGAAGCTTTCTTT. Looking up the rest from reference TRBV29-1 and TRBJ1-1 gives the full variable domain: SAVISQKPSRDICQRGTSLTIQCQVDSQVTMMFWYRQQPGQSLTLIATANQGSEATYESGFVIDKFPISRPNLTFSTLTVSNMSPEDSSIYLCSGSRGGNPEAFFGQGTRLTVV.